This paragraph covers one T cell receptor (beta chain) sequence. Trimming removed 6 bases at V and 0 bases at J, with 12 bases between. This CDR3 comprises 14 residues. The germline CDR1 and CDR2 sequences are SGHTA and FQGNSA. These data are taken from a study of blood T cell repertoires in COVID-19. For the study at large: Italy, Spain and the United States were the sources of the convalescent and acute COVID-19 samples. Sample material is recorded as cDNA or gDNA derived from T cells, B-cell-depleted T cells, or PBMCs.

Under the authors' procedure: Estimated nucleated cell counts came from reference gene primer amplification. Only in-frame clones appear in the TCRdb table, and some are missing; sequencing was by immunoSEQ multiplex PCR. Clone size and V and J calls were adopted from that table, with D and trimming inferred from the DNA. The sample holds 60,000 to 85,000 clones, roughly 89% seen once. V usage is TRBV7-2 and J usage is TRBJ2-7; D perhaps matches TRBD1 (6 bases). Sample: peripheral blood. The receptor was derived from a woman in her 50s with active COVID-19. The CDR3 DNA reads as TGTGCCAGCAGTCCCCAGGGGAGCTCCTACGAGCAGTACTTC. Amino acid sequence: CASSPQGSSYEQYF.